This paragraph reports one T cell receptor beta chain. This sample was taken from a study of control samples from healthy donors and cancer patients. The repertoire was sequenced with immunoSEQ multiplex PCR; TCRdb's copy has only in-frame clones and lacks some. The top ten clones hold about 1.4% of a sample with approximately 170,000 clones, 90% of them seen once. The germline CDR1 and CDR2 sequences are SGHRS and YFSETQ. This CDR3 has 16 residues. The V gene end was trimmed by 0 bases and the J gene end by 3 bases; junction bases not matched to a gene: 7. V gene TRBV5-1 combines with J gene TRBJ2-7; 9 bases are a match to TRBD2. The source is a woman aged 45-60 years in good health. Specimen: blood. CDR3 amino acids: CASSLGTGTSYYEQYF. In DNA form, the CDR3 reads TGCGCCAGCAGCTTGGGAACCGGGACTAGCTACTACGAGCAGTACTTC.